This TCR beta chain derives from a study of blood T cell repertoires in COVID-19. Authors' analysis steps: How many nucleated cells were present was estimated from reference gene primer amplification. Assay: immunoSEQ multiplex PCR; the TCRdb copy retains only in-frame clones and omits some. V, J and clone size are taken as reported in that table, and D and trimming were inferred from the DNA itself. The sample holds about 200,000 clones; almost 90% are singletons and the top ten take less than 0.7%. The CDR3 sequence is 11 residues long. Germline loops: CDR1 SQVTM, CDR2 ANQGSEA. Trimming stripped 2 bases from V and 7 bases from J, with 8 bases between.

V is TRBV29-1 and J is TRBJ1-1, with unresolved D. Sequencing input: peripheral blood. The clonotype was recovered from a man aged 45-65 years with acute or convalescent COVID-19. The CDR3 is CSVEPRGEAFF. CDR3 DNA: TGCAGCGTTGAACCCCGGGGTGAAGCTTTCTTT.